This TCR beta chain was captured by sequencing in a study of TIL therapy for anti-PD-1-resistant metastatic lung cancer. Turning to the study itself: Tumor harvest preceded PD-1/PD-L1 blockade, followed by nivolumab treatment. Patients had a median age of approximately 50 years (range roughly 35-85). Most patients had lung adenocarcinoma.

Germline lookup yields CDR1 KGHSH and CDR2 LQKENI. V shed 4 bases, J shed 0 bases, and the junction held 5 bases outside the gene matches. This CDR3 is 16 amino acids long. This was the immunoSEQ v3 assay. Profiling relied on immunoSEQ multiplex PCR, and the TCRdb table lists in-frame clones only, not all of them. Seen here are tens of thousands of clones, approximately 83% observed once, and the top ten hold 4% to 6%. Time point meaning: pre-treatment sample, taken before nivolumab and TIL therapy. Adults with stage 4 NSCLC were enrolled in a phase I trial. This TCR came from a person between 25 and 80 years old with non-small cell lung cancer. The sample here was blood, taken at baseline. The rearrangement uses TRBV18 and TRBJ1-4; 7 nucleotides align to TRBD1. The CDR3 bases are TGTGCCAGCTCACGCCAGGGGGATGCAACTAATGAAAAACTGTTTTTT. Its translation: CASSRQGDATNEKLFF.